This T cell receptor (beta chain) is from a study of blood T cell repertoires in COVID-19. Source study methods: Cell counts per sample came from amplifying reference gene primers. Assay used: immunoSEQ multiplex PCR; TCRdb lists only in-frame clones, some missing. V, J and clone size derive from that table, while D and trimming were established from the DNA sequence. The sample has about 180,000 clones; 88% are singletons. Germline V lookup: CDR1 MDHEN, CDR2 SYDVKM. Trimming at V came to 3 bases and at J to 5 bases, leaving 5 bases not matched to a gene. The CDR3 is 15 amino acids. Cohort assignment relied on participant-reported clinical history.

The chain combines TRBV28 with TRBJ1-4, with 8 bases aligning to TRBD1. The sequence was obtained from a woman younger than 30 who had recovered from COVID-19. Sequenced material: PBMCs or T cells enriched from blood (not recorded which). CDR3 sequence reads: CASSLDREMNEKLFF. CDR3 in DNA: TGTGCCAGCAGTTTGGACAGGGAAATGAATGAAAAACTGTTTTTT.